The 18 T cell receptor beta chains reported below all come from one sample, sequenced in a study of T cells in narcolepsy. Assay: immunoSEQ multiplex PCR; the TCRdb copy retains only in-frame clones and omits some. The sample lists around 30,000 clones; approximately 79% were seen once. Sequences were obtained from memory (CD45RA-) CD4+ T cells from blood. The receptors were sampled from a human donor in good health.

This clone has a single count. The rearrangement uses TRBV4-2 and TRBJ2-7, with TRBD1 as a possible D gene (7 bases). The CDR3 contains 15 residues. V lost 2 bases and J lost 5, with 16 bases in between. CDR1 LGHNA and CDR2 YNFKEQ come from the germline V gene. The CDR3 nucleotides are TGTGCCAGCAGCCAACTAGCAGGGGGGATGAACGAGCAGTACTTC. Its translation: CASSQLAGGMNEQYF.

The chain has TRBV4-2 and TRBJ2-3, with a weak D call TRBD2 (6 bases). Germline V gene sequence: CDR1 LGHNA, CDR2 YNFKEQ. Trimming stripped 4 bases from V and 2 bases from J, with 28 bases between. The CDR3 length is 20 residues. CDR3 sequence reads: CASSRSLRDSSGPPTDTQYF. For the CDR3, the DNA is TGTGCCAGCAGCCGATCCTTAAGGGACTCCAGCGGGCCCCCCACAGATACGCAGTATTTT.

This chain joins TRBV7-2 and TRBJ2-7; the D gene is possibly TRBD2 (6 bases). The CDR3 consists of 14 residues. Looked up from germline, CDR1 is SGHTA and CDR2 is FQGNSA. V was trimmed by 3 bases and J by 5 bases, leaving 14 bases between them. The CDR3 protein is CASSLGGMINEQYF. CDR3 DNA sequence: TGTGCCAGCAGCTTGGGGGGTATGATCAACGAGCAGTACTTC.

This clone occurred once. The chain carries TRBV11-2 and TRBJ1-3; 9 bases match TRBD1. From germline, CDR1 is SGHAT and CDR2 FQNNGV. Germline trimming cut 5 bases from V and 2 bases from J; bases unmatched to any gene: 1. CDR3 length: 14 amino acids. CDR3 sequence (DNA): TGTGCCAGCAGCACAGGGGGCCCTGGAAACACCATATATTTT. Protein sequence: CASSTGGPGNTIYF.

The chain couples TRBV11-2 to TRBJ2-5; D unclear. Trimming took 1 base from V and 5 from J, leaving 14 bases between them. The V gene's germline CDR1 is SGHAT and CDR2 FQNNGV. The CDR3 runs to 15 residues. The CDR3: CASSLGFRVGETQYF. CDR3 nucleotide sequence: TGTGCCAGCAGCTTAGGTTTTCGGGTGGGGGAGACCCAGTACTTC.

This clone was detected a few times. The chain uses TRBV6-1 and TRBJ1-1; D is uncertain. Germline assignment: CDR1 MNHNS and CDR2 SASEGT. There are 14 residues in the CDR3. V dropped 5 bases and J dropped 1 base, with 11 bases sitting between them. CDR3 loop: CASSTRTENTEAFF. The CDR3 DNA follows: TGTGCCAGCAGTACACGGACCGAGAACACTGAAGCTTTCTTT.

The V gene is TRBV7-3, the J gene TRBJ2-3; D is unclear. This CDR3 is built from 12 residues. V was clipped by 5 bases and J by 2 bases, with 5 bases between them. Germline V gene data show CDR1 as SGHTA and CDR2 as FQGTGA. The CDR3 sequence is CASSAYTDTQYF. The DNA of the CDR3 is TGTGCCAGCAGCGCTTACACAGATACGCAGTATTTT. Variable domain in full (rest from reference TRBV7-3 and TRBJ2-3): GAGVSQTPSNKVTEKGKYVELRCDPISGHTALYWYRQSLGQGPEFLIYFQGTGAADDSGLPNDRFFAVRPEGSVSTLKIQRTERGDSAVYLCASSAYTDTQYFGPGTRLTVL.

CDR3 in amino acids: CASGRRESGNTIYF. The CDR3 nucleotides read TGTGCCAGTGGCAGGAGAGAGTCTGGAAACACCATATATTTT. The V call is TRBV19, the J call TRBJ1-3; D gene ambiguous. V lost 8 bases and J 1 base, leaving 12 bases between the germline ends. The CDR3 contains 14 residues. CDR1 LNHDA and CDR2 SQIVND come from the germline V gene (reference sequence).

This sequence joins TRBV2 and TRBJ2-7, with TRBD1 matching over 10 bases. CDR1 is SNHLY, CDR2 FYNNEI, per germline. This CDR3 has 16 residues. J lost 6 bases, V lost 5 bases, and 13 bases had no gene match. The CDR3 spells CASSRTPGQGFGEQYF. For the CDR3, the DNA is TGTGCCAGCAGTCGCACTCCGGGACAGGGGTTTGGCGAGCAGTACTTC.

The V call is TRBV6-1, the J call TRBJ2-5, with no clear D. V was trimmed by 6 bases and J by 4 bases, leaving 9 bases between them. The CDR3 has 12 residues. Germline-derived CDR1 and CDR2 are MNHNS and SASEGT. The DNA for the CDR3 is TGTGCCAGCAGGACGGCCCCAGAGACCCAGTACTTC. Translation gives CASRTAPETQYF.

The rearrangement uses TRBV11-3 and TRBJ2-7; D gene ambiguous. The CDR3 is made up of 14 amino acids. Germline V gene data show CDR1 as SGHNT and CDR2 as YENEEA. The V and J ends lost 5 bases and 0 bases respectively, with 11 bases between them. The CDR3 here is CASSPGPSSYEQYF. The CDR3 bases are TGTGCCAGCAGCCCTGGGCCGAGCTCCTACGAGCAGTACTTC.

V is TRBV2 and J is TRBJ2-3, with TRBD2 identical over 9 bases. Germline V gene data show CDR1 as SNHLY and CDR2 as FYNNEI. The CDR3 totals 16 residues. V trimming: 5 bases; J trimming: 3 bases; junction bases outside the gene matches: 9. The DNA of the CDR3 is TGTGCCAGCAGTCCCCGTAGCGGGAGTCGGACAGATACGCAGTATTTT. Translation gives CASSPRSGSRTDTQYF.

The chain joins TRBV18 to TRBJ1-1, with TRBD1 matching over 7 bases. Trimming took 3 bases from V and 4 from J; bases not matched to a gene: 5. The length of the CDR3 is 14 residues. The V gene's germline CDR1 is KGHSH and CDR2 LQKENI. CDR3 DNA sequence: TGTGCCAGCTCACCTGGACAGGAGATCACTGAAGCTTTCTTT. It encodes CASSPGQEITEAFF.

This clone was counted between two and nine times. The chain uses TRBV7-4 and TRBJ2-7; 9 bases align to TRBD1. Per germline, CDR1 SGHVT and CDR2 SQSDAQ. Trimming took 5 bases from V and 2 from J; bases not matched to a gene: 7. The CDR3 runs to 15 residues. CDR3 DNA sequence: TGTGCCAGCAGCGCCCCGGGACAGGGAGCCTACGAGCAGTACTTC. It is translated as CASSAPGQGAYEQYF.

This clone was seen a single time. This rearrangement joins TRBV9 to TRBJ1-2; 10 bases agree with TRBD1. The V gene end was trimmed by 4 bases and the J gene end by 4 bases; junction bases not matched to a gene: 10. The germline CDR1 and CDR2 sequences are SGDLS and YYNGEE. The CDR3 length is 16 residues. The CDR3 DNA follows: TGTGCCAGCAGCTCATACGGGACAGGGGTGTTCTATGGCTACACCTTC. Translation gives CASSSYGTGVFYGYTF.

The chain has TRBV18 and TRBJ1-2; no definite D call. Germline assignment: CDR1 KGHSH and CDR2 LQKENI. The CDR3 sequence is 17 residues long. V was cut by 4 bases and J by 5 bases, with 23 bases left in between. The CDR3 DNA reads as TGTGCCAGCTCACAACTCGGTCAGAGGTTTGGAGGGTATGGCTACACCTTC. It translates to CASSQLGQRFGGYGYTF.

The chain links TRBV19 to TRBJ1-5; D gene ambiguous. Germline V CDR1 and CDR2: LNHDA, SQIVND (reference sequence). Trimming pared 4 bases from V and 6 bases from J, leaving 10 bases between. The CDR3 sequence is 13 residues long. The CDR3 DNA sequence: TGTGCCAGTAGTACGGCAGTTTTTCAGCCCCAGCATTTT. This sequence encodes CASSTAVFQPQHF. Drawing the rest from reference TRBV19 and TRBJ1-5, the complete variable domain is DGGITQSPKYLFRKEGQNVTLSCEQNLNHDAMYWYRQDPGQGLRLIYYSQIVNDFQKGDIAEGYSVSREKKESFPLTVTSAQKNPTAFYLCASSTAVFQPQHFGDGTRLSIL.

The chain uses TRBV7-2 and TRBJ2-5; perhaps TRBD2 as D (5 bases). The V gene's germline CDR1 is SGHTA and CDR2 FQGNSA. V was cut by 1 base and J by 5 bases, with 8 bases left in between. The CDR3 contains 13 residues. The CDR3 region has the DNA TGTGCCAGCAGCTTAGTTGGCGGGGAGACCCAGTACTTC. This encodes CASSLVGGETQYF.